This record covers a single T cell receptor beta chain. This sample also contains other DNA sequences that code for the same CDR3. This was a deep-level run. The input for sorted-subset replicate PCRs was around 200 ng DNA, 25,000 to 30,000 T cell genomes. Produced via immunoSEQ multiplex PCR; TCRdb's table is partial and in-frame only. This table has roughly 2.4 million clones, approximately 96% appearing once. The data were taken from a study of shared clonotypes between healthy human individuals. Germline V lookup: CDR1 MNHEY, CDR2 SVGAGI. The trim removed 2 bases at V and 2 bases at J, leaving 3 bases unmatched. The CDR3 is 16 residues long. Healthy and HIV-negative, the adult donors had no recent acute infections or vaccinations.

This rearrangement joins TRBV6-5 to TRBJ2-5; 12 positions match TRBD2. This TCR derives from a man aged 18 to 35 in good health. The sample taken for sequencing was naive CD4+ T cells sorted from blood. As for subset: CD45RA+ positively selected. The CDR3 spells CASSYAGTSGQETQYF. CDR3 coding DNA: TGTGCCAGCAGTTACGCAGGGACTAGCGGGCAAGAGACCCAGTACTTC.